The next 14 T cell receptor beta chains were all read from a single sample in a study of blood T cells in healthy people across ages. Primed by a sample-barcoded 5' primer and a J-beta primer mix, a second PCR proceeded for about 7 to 11 cycles. TCRdb used MiXCR to reprocess the 5' RACE reads, holding one entry per CDR3 protein. The table lists around 1,000,000 distinct CDR3 sequences, 35% to 40% of them singletons. Input material: blood. The receptors stem from a man in his late teens or twenties in good health.

At least ten counts were recorded for this clonotype. CDR3 in amino acids: CASSQEIGYEQYF. The CDR3 DNA follows: TGCGCCAGCAGCCAAGAGATCGGCTACGAGCAGTACTTC. The chain couples TRBV4-3 to TRBJ2-7; D is unresolved. V was pared by 0 bases and J by 3 bases, with 6 bases between. Germline CDR1 is LGHNA and CDR2 is YSLEER. CDR3 length: 13 amino acids.

A remark on this clonotype: Possible read error: a much larger clone is one base away. The chain recombines TRBV10-3 with TRBJ2-1; D is possibly TRBD2 (5 bases). The ends were cut back, 8 bases at V and 0 bases at J, with 14 bases in the middle. Germline CDR1 reads ENHRY; CDR2 reads SYGVKD. The length of the CDR3 is 15 residues. CDR3 bases: TGTGCCATCGGCGGTCGTAGCGACTCCTACAATGAGCAGTTCTTC. This encodes CAIGGRSDSYNEQFF.

This rearrangement joins TRBV7-2 to TRBJ2-5; D remains unclear. The V gene lost 8 bases and the J gene lost 2 bases, with 9 bases spanning the gap. The CDR3 covers 12 residues. CDR1 SGHTA and CDR2 FQGNSA come from the germline V gene. The chain's CDR3 is CASGSIQETQYF. CDR3 DNA: TGTGCCAGCGGATCAATACAAGAGACCCAGTACTTC.

V gene TRBV5-1 combines with J gene TRBJ1-2; 8 nucleotides align to TRBD1. This CDR3 region has 14 residues. Trimming at V came to 0 bases and at J to 8 bases, leaving 6 bases not matched to a gene. Germline V lookup: CDR1 SGHRS, CDR2 YFSETQ. CDR3 region: CASSLDRGAQGYTF. CDR3 nucleotides: TGCGCCAGCAGCTTGGACAGGGGGGCCCAAGGCTACACCTTC.

The chain combines TRBV12-3 or TRBV12-4 with TRBJ1-6; the match to TRBD1 covers 8 bases. V shed 4 bases and J 10 bases; nucleotides not matched to a gene: 12. This CDR3 is built from 16 residues. The DNA for the CDR3 is TGTGCCAGCAGTTCCAACCCACAGGGGGAGAGATCACCCCTCCACTTT. Encoded protein: CASSSNPQGERSPLHF.

This sequence joins TRBV7-2 and TRBJ1-1; no firm D call. The V end lost 1 base, the J end lost 1 base, and 13 bases lay between the germline ends. The CDR3 has 16 amino acids. Germline V gives CDR1 SGHTA, CDR2 FQGNSA. In DNA, the CDR3 is TGTGCCAGCAGCTTAGATAGCGGACGGGCGAACACTGAAGCTTTCTTT. Its translation: CASSLDSGRANTEAFF.

The chain recombines TRBV5-1 with TRBJ2-1; D uncertain. The better agreement between TRBJ2-7 and the DNA end casts doubt on the J call. This CDR3 spans 15 amino acids. Germline V gives CDR1 SGHRS, CDR2 YFSETQ. CDR3 in amino acids: CASSLDSFSYNEQYF. In nucleotides, the CDR3 is TGCGCCAGCAGCTTGGACAGTTTCTCCTACAATGAGCAGTACTTC.

The V call is TRBV20-1, the J call TRBJ2-7; a possible D gene is TRBD1 (6 bases). This CDR3 is 14 amino acids long. V lost 2 bases and J lost 3, with 14 bases in between. Germline-derived CDR1 and CDR2 are DFQATT and SNEGSKA (reference sequence). DNA of the CDR3: TGCAGTGCTAGAATTGGGGGCAACTTCTACGAGCAGTACTTC. Protein: CSARIGGNFYEQYF.

The J gene is TRBJ2-1, the V gene TRBV6-1; TRBD2 matches 7 bases. Germline V gives CDR1 MNHNS, CDR2 SASEGT. CDR3 size: 19 residues. V shed 1 base, J shed 0 bases, and the junction held 12 bases outside the gene matches. The CDR3, as DNA: TGTGCCAGCAGTGAAGTGATCGGCTTCGGGGGGTACTCCTACAATGAGCAGTTCTTC. It codes for CASSEVIGFGGYSYNEQFF.

V gene TRBV7-9 combines with J gene TRBJ2-4, with D tentatively TRBD1 or TRBD2 (6 bases each). The closer fit of TRBJ2-5 to the DNA end suggests the J call may be wrong. The CDR3 spans 16 residues. The germline gives CDR1 SEHNR, CDR2 FQNEAQ (reference sequence). The CDR3 loop is CASSLGVGGHQETQYF. CDR3 DNA sequence: TGTGCCAGCAGCTTAGGTGTCGGGGGCCACCAAGAGACCCAGTACTTC.

This clonotype was detected only a few times. The V call is TRBV25-1, the J call TRBJ2-1, with 8 bases aligning to TRBD2. CDR1 is MGHDK and CDR2 is SYGVNS in the germline V gene. J lost 3 bases, V lost 2 bases, and 9 bases had no gene match. The CDR3 runs to 17 residues. In DNA form, the CDR3 reads TGTGCCAGCAGTGAACCCACCAGCGGGGGAGTCTACAATGAGCAGTTCTTC. Translated: CASSEPTSGGVYNEQFF.

This chain uses TRBV20-1 with TRBJ1-1, with D maybe TRBD1 (6 bases). Trimming removed 8 bases at V and 4 bases at J, with 17 bases between. The germline V gene has CDR1 DFQATT and CDR2 SNEGSKA (reference sequence). The CDR3 has 13 residues. The CDR3 here is CSPSDSGTTEAFF. For the CDR3, the DNA is TGCAGTCCCTCGGACAGCGGAACCACTGAAGCTTTCTTT.

This clonotype has more than one count but fewer than ten. V and J are TRBV7-3 and TRBJ2-5; D remains unclear. This CDR3 region has 14 residues. Germline lookup yields CDR1 SGHTA and CDR2 FQGTGA. V lost 3 bases to trimming and J lost 5 bases, with 13 bases between them. CDR3 sequence: CASSFSAAQETQYF. CDR3 in DNA: TGTGCCAGCAGCTTCTCAGCTGCTCAGGAGACCCAGTACTTC.

The V call is TRBV24-1, the J call TRBJ2-7, with 9 bases aligning to TRBD1. Trimming removed 3 bases from V and 7 bases from J; junction bases left unmatched: 18. Germline CDR1 and CDR2: KGHDR and SFDVKD. This CDR3 has 18 residues. CDR3 amino acids: CATSDPFTGGGSYNEQYF. The CDR3 nucleotides read TGTGCCACCAGTGATCCATTTACAGGGGGCGGGTCCTACAATGAGCAGTACTTC.